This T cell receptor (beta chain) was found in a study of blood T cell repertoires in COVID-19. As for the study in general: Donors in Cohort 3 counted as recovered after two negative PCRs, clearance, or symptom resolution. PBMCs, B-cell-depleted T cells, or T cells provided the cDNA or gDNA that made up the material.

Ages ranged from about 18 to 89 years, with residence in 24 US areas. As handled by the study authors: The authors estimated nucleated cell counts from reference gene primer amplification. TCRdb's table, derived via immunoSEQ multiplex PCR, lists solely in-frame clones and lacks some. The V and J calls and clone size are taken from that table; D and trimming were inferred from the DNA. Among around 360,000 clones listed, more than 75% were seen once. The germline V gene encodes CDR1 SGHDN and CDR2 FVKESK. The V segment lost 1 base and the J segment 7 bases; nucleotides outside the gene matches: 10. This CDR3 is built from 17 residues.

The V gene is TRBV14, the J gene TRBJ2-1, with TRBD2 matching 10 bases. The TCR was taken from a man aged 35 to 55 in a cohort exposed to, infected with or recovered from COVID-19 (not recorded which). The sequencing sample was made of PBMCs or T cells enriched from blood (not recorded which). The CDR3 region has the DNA TGTGCCAGCAGCCAAGTTTGGTCTAGCGGGAGTAGTAATGAGCAGTTCTTC. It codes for CASSQVWSSGSSNEQFF.